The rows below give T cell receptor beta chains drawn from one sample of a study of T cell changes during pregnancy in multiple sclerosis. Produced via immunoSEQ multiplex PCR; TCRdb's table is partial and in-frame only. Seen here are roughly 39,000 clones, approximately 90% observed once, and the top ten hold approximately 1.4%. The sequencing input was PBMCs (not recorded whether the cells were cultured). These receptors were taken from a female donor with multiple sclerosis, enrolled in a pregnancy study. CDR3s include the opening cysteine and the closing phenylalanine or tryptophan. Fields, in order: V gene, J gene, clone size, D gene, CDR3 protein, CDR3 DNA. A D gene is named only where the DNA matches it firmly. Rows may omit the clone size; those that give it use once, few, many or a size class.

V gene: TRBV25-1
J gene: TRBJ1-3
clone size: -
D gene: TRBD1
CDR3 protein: CASGTGDTIYF
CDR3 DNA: TGTGCCAGCGGGACAGGGGACACCATATATTTT

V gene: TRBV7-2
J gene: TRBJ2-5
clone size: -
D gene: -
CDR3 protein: CASSLDQGQETQYF
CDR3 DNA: TGTGCCAGCAGCTTAGACCAGGGGCAAGAGACCCAGTACTTC

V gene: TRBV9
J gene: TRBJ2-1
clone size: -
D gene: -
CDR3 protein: CASSPVGRGQSDEQFF
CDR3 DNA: TGTGCCAGCAGCCCCGTTGGGAGGGGACAGTCGGATGAGCAGTTCTTC

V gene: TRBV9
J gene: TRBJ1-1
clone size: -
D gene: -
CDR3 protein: CASSPRPTYGTEAFF
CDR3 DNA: TGTGCCAGCAGCCCCCGACCCACTTATGGGACTGAAGCTTTCTTT

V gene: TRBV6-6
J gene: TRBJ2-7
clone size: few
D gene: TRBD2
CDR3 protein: CASSPRLAGDNEQYF
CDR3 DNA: TGTGCCAGCAGTCCGAGACTAGCGGGAGATAACGAGCAGTACTTC

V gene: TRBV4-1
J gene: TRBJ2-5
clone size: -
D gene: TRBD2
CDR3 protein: CASSQRLNLAEETQYF
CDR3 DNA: TGCGCCAGCAGCCAAAGGTTAAATCTAGCGGAAGAGACCCAGTACTTC

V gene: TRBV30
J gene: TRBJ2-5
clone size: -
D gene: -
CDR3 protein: CAWTYPPTTTGTQYF
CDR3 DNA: TGTGCCTGGACCTACCCGCCGACCACCACCGGGACCCAGTACTTC

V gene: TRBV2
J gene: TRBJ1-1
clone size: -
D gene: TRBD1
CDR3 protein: CASSEEPQGGWGRADTEAFF
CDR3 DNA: TGTGCCAGCAGTGAAGAGCCCCAGGGGGGATGGGGTCGGGCTGACACTGAAGCTTTCTTT

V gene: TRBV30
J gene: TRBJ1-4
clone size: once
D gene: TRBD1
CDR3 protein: CAWSLGQGYEKLFF
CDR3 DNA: TGTGCCTGGAGTCTAGGACAGGGTTATGAAAAACTGTTTTTT

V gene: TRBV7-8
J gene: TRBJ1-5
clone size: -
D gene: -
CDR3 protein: CASSLNIEGNQPQHF
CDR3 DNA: TGTGCCAGCAGCTTAAATATAGAGGGCAATCAGCCCCAGCATTTT

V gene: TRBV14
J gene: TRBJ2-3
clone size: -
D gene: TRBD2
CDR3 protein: CASSLQTSGRSDTQYF
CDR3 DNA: TGTGCCAGCAGCCTTCAGACTAGCGGGAGATCAGATACGCAGTATTTT

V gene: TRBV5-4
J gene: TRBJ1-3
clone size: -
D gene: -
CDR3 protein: CASSVDQNAGNTIYF
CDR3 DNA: TGTGCCAGCAGCGTGGACCAGAACGCTGGAAACACCATATATTTT

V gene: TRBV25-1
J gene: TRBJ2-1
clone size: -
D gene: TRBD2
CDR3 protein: CASKGTSGTGEQFF
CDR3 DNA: TGTGCCAGCAAGGGGACTAGCGGGACCGGTGAGCAGTTCTTC

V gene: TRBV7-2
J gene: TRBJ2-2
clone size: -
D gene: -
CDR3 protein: CASKGGTNTGELFF
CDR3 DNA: TGTGCCAGCAAAGGCGGGACGAACACCGGGGAGCTGTTTTTT

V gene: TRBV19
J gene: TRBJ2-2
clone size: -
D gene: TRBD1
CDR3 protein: CASAQGRDTGELFF
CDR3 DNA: TGTGCCAGTGCACAGGGGAGAGACACCGGGGAGCTGTTTTTT

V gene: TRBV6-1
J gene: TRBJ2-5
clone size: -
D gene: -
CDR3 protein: CASRDSQETQYF
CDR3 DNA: TGTGCCAGCAGGGACAGTCAAGAGACCCAGTACTTC

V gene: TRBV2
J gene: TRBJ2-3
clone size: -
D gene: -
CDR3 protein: CASRVGRGSTDTQYF
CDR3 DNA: TGTGCCAGCAGAGTCGGGCGGGGAAGCACAGATACGCAGTATTTT

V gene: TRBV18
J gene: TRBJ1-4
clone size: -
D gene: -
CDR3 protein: CASSPRDVSGGNEKLFF
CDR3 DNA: TGTGCCAGCTCACCACGGGACGTTTCGGGAGGGAACGAAAAACTGTTTTTT

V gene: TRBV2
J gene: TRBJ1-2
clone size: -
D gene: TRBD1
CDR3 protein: CASRLTGRASGYTF
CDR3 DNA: TGTGCCAGCAGATTGACAGGGCGAGCGAGTGGCTACACCTTC

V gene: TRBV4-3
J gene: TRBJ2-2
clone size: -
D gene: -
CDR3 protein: CASSPQTTARGLFF
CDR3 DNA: TGCGCCAGCAGCCCCCAAACGACTGCACGGGGGCTGTTTTTT

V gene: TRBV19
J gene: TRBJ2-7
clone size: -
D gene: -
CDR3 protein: CASSIGGFSYEQYF
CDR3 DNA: TGTGCCAGTAGTATTGGTGGGTTCTCCTACGAGCAGTACTTC

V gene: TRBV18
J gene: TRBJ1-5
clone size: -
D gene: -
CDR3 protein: CASSPPEQGTNQPQHF
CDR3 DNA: TGTGCCAGCTCACCACCCGAACAGGGAACGAATCAGCCCCAGCATTTT

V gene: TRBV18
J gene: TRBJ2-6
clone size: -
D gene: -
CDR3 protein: CASSPQDFPGANVLTF
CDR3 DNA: TGTGCCAGCTCACCTCAGGACTTCCCTGGGGCCAACGTCCTGACTTTC

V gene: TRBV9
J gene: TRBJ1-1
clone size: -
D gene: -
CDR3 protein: CASSVVGRKDTEAFF
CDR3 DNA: TGTGCCAGCAGCGTAGTCGGAAGGAAGGACACTGAAGCTTTCTTT

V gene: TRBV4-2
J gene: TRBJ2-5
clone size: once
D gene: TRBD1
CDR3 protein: CASSQDLDRGHETQYF
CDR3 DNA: TGTGCCAGCAGCCAAGATCTGGACAGGGGGCATGAGACCCAGTACTTC

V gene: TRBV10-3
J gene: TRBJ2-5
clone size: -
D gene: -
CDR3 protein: CAISEAAQETQYF
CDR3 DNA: TGTGCCATCAGTGAAGCGGCCCAAGAGACCCAGTACTTC

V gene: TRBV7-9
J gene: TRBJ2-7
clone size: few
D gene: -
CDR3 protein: CASSSGNEQYF
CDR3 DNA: TGTGCCAGCAGCTCGGGAAACGAGCAGTACTTC

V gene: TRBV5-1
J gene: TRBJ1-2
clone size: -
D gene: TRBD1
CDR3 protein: CASSFAGGYDGYTF
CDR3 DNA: TGCGCCAGCAGCTTCGCAGGGGGCTATGATGGCTACACCTTC

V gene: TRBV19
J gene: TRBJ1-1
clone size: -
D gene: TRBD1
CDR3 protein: CASRLDRGPRGAFF
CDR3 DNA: TGTGCCAGTAGACTCGACAGGGGGCCGCGAGGAGCTTTCTTT

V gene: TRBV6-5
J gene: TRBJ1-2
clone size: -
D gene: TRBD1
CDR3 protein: CASSYGQGAMEGYTF
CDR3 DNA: TGTGCCAGCAGTTACGGGCAGGGGGCTATGGAGGGCTACACCTTC

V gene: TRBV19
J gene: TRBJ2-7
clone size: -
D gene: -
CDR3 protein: CASSFGQDYEQYF
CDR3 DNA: TGTGCCAGTAGTTTCGGACAAGACTACGAGCAGTACTTC

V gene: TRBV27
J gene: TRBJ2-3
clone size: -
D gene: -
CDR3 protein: CASSLGAFTDTQYF
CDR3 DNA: TGTGCCAGCAGTTTAGGGGCATTCACAGATACGCAGTATTTT

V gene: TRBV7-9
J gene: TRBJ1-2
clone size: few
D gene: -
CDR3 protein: CASSSPAKANYGYTF
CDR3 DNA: TGTGCCAGCAGCTCTCCAGCAAAAGCTAACTATGGCTACACCTTC

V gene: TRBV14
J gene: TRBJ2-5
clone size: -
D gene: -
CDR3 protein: CASSQSLGLETQYF
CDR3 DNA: TGTGCCAGCAGCCAATCCCTAGGTTTGGAGACCCAGTACTTC

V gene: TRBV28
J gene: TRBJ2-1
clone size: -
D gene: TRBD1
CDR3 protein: CASSPGQDFNEQFF
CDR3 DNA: TGTGCCAGCAGTCCGGGACAGGACTTCAATGAGCAGTTCTTC